This TCR beta chain comes out of a study of blood T cell repertoires in COVID-19. Clones were sequenced by immunoSEQ multiplex PCR, and TCRdb holds only the in-frame ones, with some missing. The table includes tens of thousands of clones, about four fifths detected once. This CDR3 has 15 amino acids. V lost 7 bases, J lost 1 base, and 15 bases lay in between. Germline-derived CDR1 and CDR2 are KGHDR and SFDVKD. This clonotype was sampled from a man between 60 and 75 years old in a cohort sampled during active COVID-19. The chain links TRBV24-1 to TRBJ2-5; D possibly corresponds to TRBD1 (6 bases). Sequenced: peripheral blood. The CDR3 loop reads CATSFTGTAQETQYF. CDR3 sequence (DNA): TGTGCCACCAGCTTCACAGGGACGGCCCAAGAGACCCAGTACTTC.